The 6 T cell receptor delta chains below were found in one sample sequenced in a study of Vδ1+ human thymocytes. Overall study findings and caveats: Thymic TRG and TRD repertoires appeared highly polyclonal, with Gaussian CDR3 length distributions.

RNA was extracted from the cells and then reverse transcribed. Pooled V-gene forward primers with one constant-region reverse primer generated the CDR3 amplicons by multiplex PCR. TCRdb called clones anew from the multiplex PCR reads with CATT. Counted here are over 65,000 delta-chain clones, more than 30% occurring once; the ten biggest clones make up roughly 0.25%. The antigens for these receptors are not known. Sequenced input: Vdelta1+ gamma-delta thymocytes from the thymus. Subset in this sample: FACS-sorted CD3+ TCRalphabeta- TCRVdelta1+ TCRVdelta2- thymocytes. These receptors originate from a boy in the first two years of life who had congenital heart surgery.

This clone appeared a few times. The rearrangement uses TRDV1 and TRDJ1; 7 bases agree with TRDD3. V lost 0 bases and J lost 3; bases outside the gene matches: 10. Per the germline V gene, CDR1 is TSWWSYY and CDR2 is QGS. This CDR3 spans 17 amino acids. CDR3: CALGELTLGARADKLIF. In DNA form, the CDR3 reads TGTGCTCTTGGGGAACTTACTCTGGGGGCCAGGGCCGATAAACTCATCTTT.

This clone has a count of ten or more. The V gene is TRDV2, the J gene TRDJ1; D is perhaps TRDD3 (6 bases). Trimming pared 2 bases from V and 0 bases from J, leaving 24 bases between. CDR3 size: 19 residues. Germline values: CDR1 GEAIGNYY, CDR2 EKD. CDR3 protein: CACDIPRLLGNPYTDKLIF. The CDR3 DNA reads as TGTGCCTGTGACATCCCCCGCCTGCTGGGGAATCCCTACACCGATAAACTCATCTTT.

This chain links TRDV1 with TRDJ1; TRDD3 aligns across 8 bases. Germline CDR1 and CDR2: TSWWSYY and QGS. The CDR3 totals 13 residues. V lost 6 bases and J lost 3; bases outside the gene matches: 3. The CDR3 loop is CALGGGYPDKLIF. The CDR3 DNA reads as TGTGCTCTTGGCGGGGGATATCCCGATAAACTCATCTTT.

This clone was found a few times. The V call is TRDV1, the J call TRDJ1, with D maybe TRDD3 (5 bases). V was cut by 10 bases and J by 0 bases, with 24 bases left in between. The germline V gene has CDR1 TSWWSYY and CDR2 QGS. This CDR3 has 17 amino acids. CDR3: CAHGGMRLGSYTDKLIF. CDR3 nucleotide sequence: TGTGCTCACGGGGGTATGAGATTGGGATCGTACACCGATAAACTCATCTTT.

The chain joins TRDV1 to TRDJ1; 12 bases map to TRDD3. CDR3 size: 19 residues. J lost 1 base, V lost 4 bases, and 13 bases had no gene match. The germline V gene has CDR1 TSWWSYY and CDR2 QGS. The CDR3 protein is CALGGRCSGGYATTDKLIF. The CDR3, as DNA: TGTGCTCTTGGGGGGCGCTGTTCTGGGGGATACGCGACCACCGATAAACTCATCTTT.

This chain links TRDV1 with TRDJ1; 12 nucleotides match TRDD3. The germline V gene has CDR1 TSWWSYY and CDR2 QGS. V was pared by 3 bases and J by 0 bases, with 23 bases of the junction left unmatched. The CDR3 has 23 residues. The CDR3 protein is CALGDQLGPSWYWGILYTDKLIF. The CDR3 bases are TGTGCTCTTGGGGATCAGCTTGGGCCTTCCTGGTACTGGGGGATACTTTACACCGATAAACTCATCTTT.